The T cell receptor (beta chain) described here comes from a study of response to subunit inactivated influenza vaccine. The CDR3 contains 14 residues. Trimming took off 2 bases at V and 7 bases at J, with 15 bases between the two ends. CDR1 and CDR2 from the germline V gene are KGHSH and LQKENI. Study outcomes and limitations: After each seasonal influenza vaccination, few new T cells are recruited, the authors suggested.

Points on this clonotype: What it binds is not known.

Via MiXCR, TCRdb re-called the RT-PCR reads, giving one row per CDR3 protein. This sample has around 520,000 distinct CDR3 sequences, with roughly 10% found just once. The sequences come from PBMCs from blood, collected on the day of vaccination. The chain has TRBV18 and TRBJ2-7; tentative D call: TRBD1 (7 bases). This TCR was recovered from a man aged 50-59 years who received an inactivated influenza vaccine. The CDR3: CASSPNRGGKEQYF. Written as DNA, the CDR3 is TGTGCCAGCTCACCAAACAGGGGAGGAAAAGAGCAGTACTTC.